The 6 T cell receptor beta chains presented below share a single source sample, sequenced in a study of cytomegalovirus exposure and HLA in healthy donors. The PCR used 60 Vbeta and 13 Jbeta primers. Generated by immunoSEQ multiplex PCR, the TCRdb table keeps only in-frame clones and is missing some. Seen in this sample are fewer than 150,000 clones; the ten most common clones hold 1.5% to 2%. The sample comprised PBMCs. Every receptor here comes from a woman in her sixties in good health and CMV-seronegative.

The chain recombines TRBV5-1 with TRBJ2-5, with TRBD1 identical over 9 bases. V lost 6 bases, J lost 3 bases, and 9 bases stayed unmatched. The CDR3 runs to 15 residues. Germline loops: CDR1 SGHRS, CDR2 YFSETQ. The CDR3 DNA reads TGCGCCAGCAAAAGCTACTGGACAGGGGAAGAGACCCAGTACTTC. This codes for CASKSYWTGEETQYF.

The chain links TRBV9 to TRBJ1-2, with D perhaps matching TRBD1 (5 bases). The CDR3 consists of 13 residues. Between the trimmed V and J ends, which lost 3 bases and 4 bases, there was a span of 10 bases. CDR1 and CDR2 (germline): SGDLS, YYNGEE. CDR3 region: CASSDGGVYGYTF. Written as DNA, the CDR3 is TGTGCCAGCAGCGACGGAGGGGTCTATGGCTACACCTTC.

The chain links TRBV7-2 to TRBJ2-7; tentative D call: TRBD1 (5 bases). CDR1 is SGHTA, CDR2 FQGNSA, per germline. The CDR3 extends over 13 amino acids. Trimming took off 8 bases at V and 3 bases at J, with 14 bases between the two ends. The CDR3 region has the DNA TGTGCCAGCGGCCTCGGGCAGGGCTACGAGCAGTACTTC. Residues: CASGLGQGYEQYF.

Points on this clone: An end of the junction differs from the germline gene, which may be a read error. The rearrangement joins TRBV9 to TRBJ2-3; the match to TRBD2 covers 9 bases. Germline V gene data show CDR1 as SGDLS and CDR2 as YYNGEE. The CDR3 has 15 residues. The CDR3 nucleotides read TGTGCCAGCAGCCCCCAGGCTAGCGGGGCGCCGGGTGTGCATTTT. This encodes CASSPQASGAPGVHF.

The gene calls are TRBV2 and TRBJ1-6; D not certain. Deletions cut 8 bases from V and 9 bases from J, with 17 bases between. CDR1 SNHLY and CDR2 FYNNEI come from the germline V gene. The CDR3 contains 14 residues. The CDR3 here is CASLLRREGSPLHF. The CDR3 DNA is TGTGCCAGCCTCCTGCGGAGGGAAGGTTCACCCCTCCACTTT. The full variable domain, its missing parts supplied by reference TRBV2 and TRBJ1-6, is EPEVTQTPSHQVTQMGQEVILRCVPISNHLYFYWYRQILGQKVEFLVSFYNNEISEKSEIFDDQFSVERPDGSNFTLKIRSTKLEDSAMYFCASLLRREGSPLHFGNGTRLTVT.

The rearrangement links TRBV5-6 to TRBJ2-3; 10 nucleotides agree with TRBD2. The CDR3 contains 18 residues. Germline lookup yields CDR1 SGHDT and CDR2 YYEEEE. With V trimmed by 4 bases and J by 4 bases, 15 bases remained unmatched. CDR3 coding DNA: TGTGCCAGCAGCGGACAGCGGGGGGGCCCTTTCGTCCCAGATACGCAGTATTTT. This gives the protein CASSGQRGGPFVPDTQYF.